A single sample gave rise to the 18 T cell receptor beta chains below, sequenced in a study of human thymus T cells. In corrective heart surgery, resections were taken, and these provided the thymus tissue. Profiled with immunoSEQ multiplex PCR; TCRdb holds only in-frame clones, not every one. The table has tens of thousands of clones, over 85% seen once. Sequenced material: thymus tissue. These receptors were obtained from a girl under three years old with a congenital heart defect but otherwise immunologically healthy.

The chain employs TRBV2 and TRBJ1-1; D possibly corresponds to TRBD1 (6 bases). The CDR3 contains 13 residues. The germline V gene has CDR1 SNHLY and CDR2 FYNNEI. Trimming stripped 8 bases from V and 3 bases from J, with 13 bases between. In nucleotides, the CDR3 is TGTGCCAGCGCAGGAAGGGGGTACACTGAAGCTTTCTTT. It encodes CASAGRGYTEAFF.

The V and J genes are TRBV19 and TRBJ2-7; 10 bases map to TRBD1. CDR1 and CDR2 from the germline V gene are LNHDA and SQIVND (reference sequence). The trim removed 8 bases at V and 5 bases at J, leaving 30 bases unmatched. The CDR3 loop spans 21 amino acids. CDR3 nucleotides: TGTGCCAGTGGGACAGGGGTTAGCGGGACCCCTTTTGAAGATGGTTCTCACGAGCAGTACTTC. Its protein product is CASGTGVSGTPFEDGSHEQYF.

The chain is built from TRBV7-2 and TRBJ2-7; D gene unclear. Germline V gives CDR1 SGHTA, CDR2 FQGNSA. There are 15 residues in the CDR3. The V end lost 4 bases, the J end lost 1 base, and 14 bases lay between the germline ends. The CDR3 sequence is CASSSKDVDSYEQYF. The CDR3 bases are TGTGCCAGCAGCTCAAAGGACGTTGATTCCTACGAGCAGTACTTC.

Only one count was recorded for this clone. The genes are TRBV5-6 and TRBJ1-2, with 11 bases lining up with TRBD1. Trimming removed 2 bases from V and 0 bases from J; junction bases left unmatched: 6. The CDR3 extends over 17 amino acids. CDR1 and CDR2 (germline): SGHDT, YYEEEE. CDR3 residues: CASSFRRDRGTNYGYTF. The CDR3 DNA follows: TGTGCCAGCAGCTTCCGCCGGGACAGGGGGACTAACTATGGCTACACCTTC.

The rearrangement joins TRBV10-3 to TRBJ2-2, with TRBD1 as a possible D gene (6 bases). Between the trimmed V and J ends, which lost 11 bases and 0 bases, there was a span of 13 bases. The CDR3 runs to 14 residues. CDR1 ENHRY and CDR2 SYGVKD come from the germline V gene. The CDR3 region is CAVLTGTNTGELFF. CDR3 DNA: TGTGCCGTCCTGACAGGCACGAACACCGGGGAGCTGTTTTTT.

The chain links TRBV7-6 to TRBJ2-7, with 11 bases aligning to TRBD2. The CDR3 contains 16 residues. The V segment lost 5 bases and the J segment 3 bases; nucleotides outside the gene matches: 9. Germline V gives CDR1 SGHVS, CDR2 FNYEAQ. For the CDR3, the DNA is TGTGCCAGCAGCATATCTAGCGGGAGGAGGGTCTACGAGCAGTACTTC. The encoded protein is CASSISSGRRVYEQYF.

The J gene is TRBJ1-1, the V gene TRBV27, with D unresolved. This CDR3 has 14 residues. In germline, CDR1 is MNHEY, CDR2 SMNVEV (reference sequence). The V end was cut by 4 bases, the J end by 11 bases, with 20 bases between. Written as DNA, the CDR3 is TGTGCCAGCAGTTCCCCCGTCCTCTATCCGAAGGCTTTCTTT. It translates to CASSSPVLYPKAFF.

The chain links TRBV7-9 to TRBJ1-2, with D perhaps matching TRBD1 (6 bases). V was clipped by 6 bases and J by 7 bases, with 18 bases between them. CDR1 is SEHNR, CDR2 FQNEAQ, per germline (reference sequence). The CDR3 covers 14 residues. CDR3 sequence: CASSSLTGRPGYTF. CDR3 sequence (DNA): TGTGCCAGCAGTTCCTTGACAGGTCGTCCTGGCTACACCTTC.

The CDR3 region has the DNA TGTGCTAGTGGGGGGAGTCTAGCGGGAGTCAATGAGCAGTTCTTC. This translates into CASGGSLAGVNEQFF. V gene TRBV12-5 combines with J gene TRBJ2-1; 10 nucleotides agree with TRBD2. CDR1 is LGHNT and CDR2 is FRNRAP in the germline V gene. This CDR3 comprises 15 residues. J lost 6 bases, V lost 6 bases, and 8 bases had no gene match.

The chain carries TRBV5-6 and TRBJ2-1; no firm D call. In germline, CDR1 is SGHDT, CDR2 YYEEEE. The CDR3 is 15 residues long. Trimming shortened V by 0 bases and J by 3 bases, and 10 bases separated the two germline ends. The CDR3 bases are TGTGCCAGCAGCTTGGGGGGTCCACACTACAATGAGCAGTTCTTC. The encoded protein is CASSLGGPHYNEQFF.

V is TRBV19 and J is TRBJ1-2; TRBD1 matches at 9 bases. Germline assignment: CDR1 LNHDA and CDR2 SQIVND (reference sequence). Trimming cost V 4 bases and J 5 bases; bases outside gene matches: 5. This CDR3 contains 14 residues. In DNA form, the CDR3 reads TGTGCCAGTAGTACGGGACAGGGCTTTTATGGCTACACCTTC. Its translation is CASSTGQGFYGYTF.

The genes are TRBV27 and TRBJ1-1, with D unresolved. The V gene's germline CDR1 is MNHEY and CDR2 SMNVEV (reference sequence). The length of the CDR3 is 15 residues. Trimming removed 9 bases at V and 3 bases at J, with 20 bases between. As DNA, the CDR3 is TGTGCCAGTATTAAGTTCGCACACGGGGACACTGAAGCTTTCTTT. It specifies CASIKFAHGDTEAFF.

The CDR3 sequence: CASKWTGRGTEAFF. CDR3 sequence (DNA): TGTGCCAGCAAGTGGACAGGGAGGGGCACTGAAGCTTTCTTT. The rearrangement joins TRBV28 to TRBJ1-1; 8 bases map to TRBD1. The CDR3 sequence is 14 residues long. Looked up from germline, CDR1 is MDHEN and CDR2 is SYDVKM. Unmatched junction bases numbered 8, after V lost 7 bases and J lost 4 bases.

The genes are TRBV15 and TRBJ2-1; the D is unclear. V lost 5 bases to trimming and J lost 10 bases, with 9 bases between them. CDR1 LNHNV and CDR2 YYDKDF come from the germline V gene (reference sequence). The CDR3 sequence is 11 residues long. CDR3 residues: CATSRSREQFF. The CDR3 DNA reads TGTGCCACCAGCCGATCTCGGGAGCAGTTCTTC.

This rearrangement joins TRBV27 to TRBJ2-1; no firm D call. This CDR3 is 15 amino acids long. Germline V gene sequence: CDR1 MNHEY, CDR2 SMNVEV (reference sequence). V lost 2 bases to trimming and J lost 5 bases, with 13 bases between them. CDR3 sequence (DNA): TGTGCCAGCAGTTTACTAGGTTTATTAGACAATGAGCAGTTCTTC. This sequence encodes CASSLLGLLDNEQFF.

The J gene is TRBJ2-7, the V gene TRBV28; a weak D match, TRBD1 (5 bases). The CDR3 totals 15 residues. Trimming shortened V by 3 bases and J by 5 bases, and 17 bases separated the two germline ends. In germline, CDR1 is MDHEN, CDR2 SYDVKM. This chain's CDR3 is CASSFPDTRGDEQYF. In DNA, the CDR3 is TGTGCCAGCAGTTTCCCGGACACTCGAGGCGACGAGCAGTACTTC.

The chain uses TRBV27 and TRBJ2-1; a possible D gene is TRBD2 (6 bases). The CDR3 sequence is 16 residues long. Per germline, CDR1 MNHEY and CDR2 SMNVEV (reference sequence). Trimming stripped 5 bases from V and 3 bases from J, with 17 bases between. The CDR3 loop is CASSLGRGIIYNEQFF. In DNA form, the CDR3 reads TGTGCCAGCAGTCTTGGTCGCGGGATAATCTACAATGAGCAGTTCTTC.

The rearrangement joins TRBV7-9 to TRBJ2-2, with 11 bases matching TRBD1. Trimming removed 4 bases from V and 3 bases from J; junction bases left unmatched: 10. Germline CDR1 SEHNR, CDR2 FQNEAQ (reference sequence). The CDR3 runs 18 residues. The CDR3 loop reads CASSSRTGGYRDTGELFF. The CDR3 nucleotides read TGTGCCAGCAGCTCAAGGACAGGGGGCTATAGGGACACCGGGGAGCTGTTTTTT.